This T cell receptor (beta chain) is from a study of blood T cells in healthy people across ages. A second about 6 to 12 cycle PCR used barcoded and J-beta primers. TCRdb reprocessed the 5' RACE reads with MiXCR, giving one entry per CDR3 protein. The repertoire holds 700,000 to 850,000 distinct CDR3 sequences, with around 36% as singletons. On this clonotype: What it recognizes is unknown.

Peripheral blood, around 9.4 milliliters per donor, was collected. Per sample, extraction of total RNA gave at least 5 micrograms in every case. Trimming pared 0 bases from V and 1 base from J, leaving 11 bases between. The CDR3 covers 15 residues. CDR1 DFQATT and CDR2 SNEGSKA come from the germline V gene (reference sequence). The study, taken as a whole, reports: Shifts in expanded clonotypes may have been confounded by donor CMV status, which was unknown. While age rose, TCR beta diversity per million T cells dropped in a roughly linear way.

This TCR was recovered from a man aged 18 to 30 in good health. The sample was blood. The gene calls are TRBV20-1 and TRBJ2-3, with D perhaps TRBD1 (5 bases). CDR3 amino acids: CSARDAGLGTDTQYF. The CDR3 nucleotides read TGCAGTGCTAGAGACGCAGGGTTGGGCACAGATACGCAGTATTTT.